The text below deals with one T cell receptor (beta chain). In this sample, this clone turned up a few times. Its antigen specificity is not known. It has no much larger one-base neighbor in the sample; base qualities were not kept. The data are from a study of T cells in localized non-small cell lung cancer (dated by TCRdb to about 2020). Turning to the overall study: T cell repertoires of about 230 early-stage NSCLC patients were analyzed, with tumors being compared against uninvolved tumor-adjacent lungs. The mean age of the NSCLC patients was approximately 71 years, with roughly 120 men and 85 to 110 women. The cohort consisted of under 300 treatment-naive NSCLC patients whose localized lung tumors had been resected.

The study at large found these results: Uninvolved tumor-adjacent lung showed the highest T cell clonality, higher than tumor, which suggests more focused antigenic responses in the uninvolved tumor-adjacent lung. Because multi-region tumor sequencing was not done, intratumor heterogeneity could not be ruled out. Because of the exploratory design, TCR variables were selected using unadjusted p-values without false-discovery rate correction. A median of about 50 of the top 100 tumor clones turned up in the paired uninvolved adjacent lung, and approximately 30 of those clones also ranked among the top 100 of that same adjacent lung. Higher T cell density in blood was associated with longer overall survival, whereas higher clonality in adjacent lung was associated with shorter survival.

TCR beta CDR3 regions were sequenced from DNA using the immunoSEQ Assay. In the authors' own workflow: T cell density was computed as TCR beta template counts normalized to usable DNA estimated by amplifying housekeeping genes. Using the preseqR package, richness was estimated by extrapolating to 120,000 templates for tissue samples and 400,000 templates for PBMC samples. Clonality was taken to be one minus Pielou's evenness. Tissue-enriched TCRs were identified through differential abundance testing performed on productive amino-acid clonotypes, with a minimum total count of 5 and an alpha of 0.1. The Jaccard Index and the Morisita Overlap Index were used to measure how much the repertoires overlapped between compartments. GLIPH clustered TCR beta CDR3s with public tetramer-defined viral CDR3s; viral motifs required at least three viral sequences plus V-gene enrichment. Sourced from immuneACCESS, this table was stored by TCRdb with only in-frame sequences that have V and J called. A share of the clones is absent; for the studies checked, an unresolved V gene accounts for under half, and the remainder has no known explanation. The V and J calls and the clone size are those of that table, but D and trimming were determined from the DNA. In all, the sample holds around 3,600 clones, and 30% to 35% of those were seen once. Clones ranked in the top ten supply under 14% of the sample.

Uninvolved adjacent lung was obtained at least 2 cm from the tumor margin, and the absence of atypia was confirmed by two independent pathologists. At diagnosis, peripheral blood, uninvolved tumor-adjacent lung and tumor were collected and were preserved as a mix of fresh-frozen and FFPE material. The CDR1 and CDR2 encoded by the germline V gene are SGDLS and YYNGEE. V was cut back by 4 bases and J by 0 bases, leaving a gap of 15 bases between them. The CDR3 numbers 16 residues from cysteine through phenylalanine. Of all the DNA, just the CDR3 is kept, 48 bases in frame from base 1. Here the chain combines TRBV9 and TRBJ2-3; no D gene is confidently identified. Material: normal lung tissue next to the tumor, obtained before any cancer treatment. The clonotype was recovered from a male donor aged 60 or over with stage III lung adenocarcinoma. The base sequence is TGTGCCAGCAGCACAACCCCTTCACGAAGCACAGATACGCAGTATTTT. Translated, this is CASSTTPSRSTDTQYF.